These 26 T cell receptor beta chains originate from one sample sequenced in a study of blood T cell repertoires in COVID-19. Produced via immunoSEQ multiplex PCR; TCRdb's table is partial and in-frame only. In the table there are about 210,000 clones, around three quarters of which are singletons. Source material: peripheral blood. The origin of the receptors is a woman aged 70-85 years with acute or convalescent COVID-19.

The rearrangement links TRBV5-1 to TRBJ2-2; 11 nucleotides agree with TRBD1. V shed 4 bases, J shed 7 bases, and the junction held 9 bases outside the gene matches. This CDR3 has 16 amino acids. Germline-derived CDR1 and CDR2 are SGHRS and YFSETQ. The CDR3 DNA reads as TGCGCCAGCAGCGGACAGGGGGCGAGGAAGGACGGGGAGCTGTTTTTT. It yields the protein CASSGQGARKDGELFF.

The chain recombines TRBV5-6 with TRBJ1-5, with D possibly matching TRBD1 (6 bases). CDR1 is SGHDT, CDR2 YYEEEE, per germline. This CDR3 region has 15 residues. Trimming shortened V by 3 bases and J by 5 bases, and 15 bases separated the two germline ends. CDR3 in DNA: TGTGCCAGCAGCTCTACAGGGTTCCGATATCAGCCCCAGCATTTT. As protein: CASSSTGFRYQPQHF.

This chain links TRBV6-1 with TRBJ1-2; 9 bases map to TRBD1. The CDR3 is made up of 14 amino acids. CDR1 MNHNS and CDR2 SASEGT come from the germline V gene. The V segment lost 2 bases and the J segment 8 bases; nucleotides outside the gene matches: 6. CDR3 loop: CASSELGQGIGYTF. In DNA form, the CDR3 reads TGTGCCAGCAGTGAACTTGGACAGGGGATAGGCTACACCTTC.

The CDR3 bases are TGCGCCAGCAGCAACAACCCGTTTCGGGGCTATGGCTACACCTTC. Protein sequence: CASSNNPFRGYGYTF. The V gene is TRBV23-1, the J gene TRBJ1-2; no firm D call. TRBV23-1 qualifies as an ORF whose function is uncertain. This CDR3 region has 15 residues. Trimming took 6 bases from V and 4 from J, leaving 18 bases between them.

This clone was seen only once. This chain uses TRBV5-1 with TRBJ2-1; 13 bases line up with TRBD2. This CDR3 is built from 16 residues. V gave up 0 bases and J gave up 5 bases; unmatched junction bases: 2. Germline assignment: CDR1 SGHRS and CDR2 YFSETQ. The CDR3 region has the DNA TGCGCCAGCAGCTTGGAAGGGACTAGCGGGGACAATGAGCAGTTCTTC. It is translated as CASSLEGTSGDNEQFF.

On this clone: This sample also contains other DNA sequences that code for the same CDR3. The gene calls are TRBV7-2 and TRBJ2-1; maybe TRBD2 (6 bases). The V end was cut by 1 base, the J end by 5 bases, with 9 bases between. This CDR3 is built from 14 residues. Germline values: CDR1 SGHTA, CDR2 FQGNSA. Here the CDR3 DNA reads TGTGCCAGCAGCTTAGTGGGGGGAAACAATGAGCAGTTCTTC. Amino acid sequence: CASSLVGGNNEQFF.

The chain carries TRBV2 and TRBJ2-2; the match to TRBD1 covers 9 bases. Germline CDR1 SNHLY, CDR2 FYNNEI. CDR3 size: 15 residues. Trimming cost V 8 bases and J 7 bases; bases outside gene matches: 11. CDR3 bases: TGTGCCAGCCAACCTGGGGACAGGGTAGTCGGGGAGCTGTTTTTT. It is translated as CASQPGDRVVGELFF.

The rearrangement joins TRBV6-5 to TRBJ2-3, with a possible D match to TRBD2 (6 bases). The V gene lost 2 bases and the J gene lost 5 bases, with 8 bases spanning the gap. The CDR3 consists of 13 residues. Per germline, CDR1 MNHEY and CDR2 SVGAGI. CDR3 nucleotide sequence: TGTGCCAGCAGTTACGAGGGAGGAGATACGCAGTATTTT. Residues: CASSYEGGDTQYF.

The chain recombines TRBV7-2 with TRBJ2-5, with 9 bases lining up with TRBD2. From germline, CDR1 is SGHTA and CDR2 FQGNSA. V lost 5 bases to trimming and J lost 4 bases; unmatched junction nucleotides: 11. The length of the CDR3 is 16 residues. The CDR3 DNA sequence: TGTGCCAGCAGCCCAGGACTAGCGCGGTCCCTAGAGACCCAGTACTTC. It encodes CASSPGLARSLETQYF.

This chain uses TRBV7-9 with TRBJ1-2; D perhaps matches TRBD1 (5 bases). This CDR3 spans 13 amino acids. The V and J ends lost 5 bases and 3 bases respectively, with 10 bases between them. Germline V lookup: CDR1 SEHNR, CDR2 FQNEAQ (reference sequence). The CDR3: CASSLEQDYGYTF. CDR3 bases: TGTGCCAGCAGCCTAGAACAGGACTATGGCTACACCTTC.

This clone has more than one count but fewer than ten. CDR3 coding DNA: TGTGCCAGCAGCACCTGGGAGGGGTACGAGCAGTACTTC. Translated: CASSTWEGYEQYF. This chain links TRBV7-9 with TRBJ2-7; TRBD2 agrees at 7 bases. There are 13 residues in the CDR3. Germline lookup yields CDR1 SEHNR and CDR2 FQNEAQ (reference sequence). V was clipped by 5 bases and J by 4 bases; unmatched bases: 5.

V gene TRBV9 combines with J gene TRBJ2-3; D possibly corresponds to TRBD2 (6 bases). The germline CDR1 and CDR2 sequences are SGDLS and YYNGEE. V lost 0 bases to trimming and J lost 1 base, with 12 bases between them. The length of the CDR3 is 16 residues. The CDR3 sequence: CASSVAIGGGTDTQYF. The CDR3, as DNA: TGTGCCAGCAGCGTAGCTATCGGGGGAGGCACAGATACGCAGTATTTT.

This chain uses TRBV11-2 with TRBJ2-5, with D perhaps matching TRBD1 (6 bases). The V end was cut by 4 bases, the J end by 3 bases, with 6 bases between. CDR1 SGHAT and CDR2 FQNNGV come from the germline V gene. The CDR3 is 12 residues long. CDR3 bases: TGTGCCAGCAGCTCAGGGGAAGAGACCCAGTACTTC. This translates into CASSSGEETQYF.

This sequence joins TRBV3-1 (or the pseudogene TRBV3-2) and TRBJ2-2, with D hard to call. The CDR3 spans 15 residues. CDR1 and CDR2 (germline): LGHDT, YNNKEL (reference sequence). V lost 0 bases, J lost 3 bases, and 8 bases lay in between. The CDR3 region has the DNA TGTGCCAGCAGCCAAGATTTCCGCGACACCGGGGAGCTGTTTTTT. Translated: CASSQDFRDTGELFF.

The CDR3 DNA reads as TGCGCCAGCAGCGTTGGGGACAGGGTCTTCCTGCTGAACACTGAAGCTTTCTTT. Protein product: CASSVGDRVFLLNTEAFF. The V and J genes are TRBV5-1 and TRBJ1-1; 9 bases align to TRBD1. CDR1 SGHRS and CDR2 YFSETQ come from the germline V gene. Germline trimming cut 4 bases from V and 0 bases from J; bases unmatched to any gene: 13. This CDR3 spans 18 amino acids. Drawing the rest from reference TRBV5-1 and TRBJ1-1, the complete variable domain is KAGVTQTPRYLIKTRGQQVTLSCSPISGHRSVSWYQQTPGQGLQFLFEYFSETQRNKGNFPGRFSGRQFSNSRSEMNVSTLELGDSALYLCASSVGDRVFLLNTEAFFGQGTRLTVV.

Note on this clone: The junction does not match germline at one end; this may be a read error. The chain uses TRBV27 and TRBJ1-1, with TRBD1 matching 12 bases. The CDR3 sequence is 15 residues long. The germline V gene has CDR1 MNHEY and CDR2 SMNVEV (reference sequence). The CDR3 DNA follows: TGTGCCAGCAGTTCCAACTCTAGGGGACAGGGGGCTGCCCAATTT. Translated: CASSSNSRGQGAAQF.

This clone was observed once. The V gene is TRBV27, the J gene TRBJ1-6, with TRBD1 matching 9 bases. This CDR3 is 16 amino acids long. V was clipped by 6 bases and J by 10 bases; unmatched bases: 13. CDR1 and CDR2 (germline): MNHEY, SMNVEV (reference sequence). The DNA for the CDR3 is TGTGCCAGCAGCCCAATGGGGGGACAGGGCCAATCACCCCTCCACTTT. As protein: CASSPMGGQGQSPLHF.

The chain links TRBV25-1 to TRBJ2-7; the match to TRBD1 covers 8 bases. V shed 2 bases, J shed 1 base, and the junction held 10 bases outside the gene matches. The CDR3 is made up of 17 amino acids. From germline, CDR1 is MGHDK and CDR2 SYGVNS. The chain's CDR3 is CASSERDRGKGSYEQYF. The CDR3 nucleotides read TGTGCCAGCAGTGAACGCGACAGGGGTAAAGGATCCTACGAGCAGTACTTC.

The chain couples TRBV7-2 to TRBJ2-7; 12 bases map to TRBD1. From germline, CDR1 is SGHTA and CDR2 FQGNSA. Trimming at V came to 1 base and at J to 1 base, leaving 2 bases not matched to a gene. The CDR3 contains 16 residues. The CDR3 region is CASSLGDRGQSYEQYF. The CDR3 DNA follows: TGTGCCAGCAGCTTAGGGGACAGGGGGCAATCCTACGAGCAGTACTTC. The whole variable domain, filled in from reference TRBV7-2 and TRBJ2-7, reads GAGVSQSPSNKVTEKGKDVELRCDPISGHTALYWYRQSLGQGLEFLIYFQGNSAPDKSGLPSDRFSAERTGGSVSTLTIQRTQQEDSAVYLCASSLGDRGQSYEQYFGPGTRLTVT.

The chain couples TRBV5-1 to TRBJ2-2; D may be TRBD1 (6 bases). Germline V gene data show CDR1 as SGHRS and CDR2 as YFSETQ. This CDR3 spans 17 amino acids. Trimming took 0 bases from V and 1 from J, leaving 13 bases between them. Written as DNA, the CDR3 is TGCGCCAGCAGCTTGGGTTTTGAGACAGGGAACACCGGGGAGCTGTTTTTT. This gives the protein CASSLGFETGNTGELFF.

The V call is TRBV19, the J call TRBJ1-6, with a possible D match to TRBD1 (5 bases). The CDR3 loop spans 15 amino acids. Trimming stripped 5 bases from V and 9 bases from J, with 17 bases between. Germline V gives CDR1 LNHDA, CDR2 SQIVND (reference sequence). This CDR3 is CASSAGERGGSPLHF. CDR3 nucleotides: TGTGCCAGTAGTGCCGGGGAAAGGGGAGGTTCACCCCTCCACTTT.

The chain links TRBV7-9 to TRBJ2-3; TRBD2 is a possible D gene (5 bases). The germline CDR1 and CDR2 sequences are SEHNR and FQNEAQ (reference sequence). The CDR3 sequence is 15 residues long. V was shortened by 4 bases and J by 2 bases, with 13 bases between the two germline ends. The CDR3 sequence: CASSSGGFPTDTQYF. The CDR3 DNA is TGTGCCAGCAGCTCCGGCGGGTTCCCCACAGATACGCAGTATTTT.

The chain recombines TRBV7-8 with TRBJ2-7, with unresolved D. CDR1 and CDR2 (germline): SGHVS, FQNEAQ. The CDR3 has 14 residues. Trimming took off 5 bases at V and 3 bases at J, with 14 bases between the two ends. DNA for the CDR3: TGTGCCAGCAGCCGGTTGGGCAAAAACTACGAGCAGTACGTC. Residues: CASSRLGKNYEQYV.

The J gene is TRBJ2-5, the V gene TRBV5-8; D is ambiguous. V was cut by 3 bases and J by 5 bases, with 14 bases left in between. The CDR3 has 14 amino acids. Germline V CDR1 and CDR2: SGHTS, YDEGEE. The CDR3 is CASSSPSSRETQYF. CDR3 DNA: TGTGCCAGCAGCTCGCCATCATCTAGGGAGACCCAGTACTTC.

The count of this clone is one. The rearrangement joins TRBV6-5 to TRBJ2-7, with 10 bases identical to TRBD1. Germline V gene lookup returns CDR1 MNHEY and CDR2 SVGAGI. V gave up 8 bases and J gave up 4 bases; unmatched junction bases: 2. This CDR3 spans 12 amino acids. CDR3 DNA: TGTGCCAGCGGGACAGGGGAATACGAGCAGTACTTC. Translating gives CASGTGEYEQYF.

V gene TRBV5-6 combines with J gene TRBJ1-1, with TRBD1 identical over 7 bases. The trim removed 0 bases at V and 4 bases at J, leaving 6 bases unmatched. The CDR3 is made up of 15 amino acids. Germline lookup yields CDR1 SGHDT and CDR2 YYEEEE. CDR3 nucleotides: TGTGCCAGCAGCTTGGGGGACAGAGATGGCACTGAAGCTTTCTTT. It encodes CASSLGDRDGTEAFF. The variable domain in full, completed from reference TRBV5-6 and TRBJ1-1, reads DAGVTQSPTHLIKTRGQQVTLRCSPKSGHDTVSWYQQALGQGPQFIFQYYEEEERQRGNFPDRFSGHQFPNYSSELNVNALLLGDSALYLCASSLGDRDGTEAFFGQGTRLTVV.